Listed here are 22 T cell receptor beta chains from one sample, sequenced in a study of response to subunit inactivated influenza vaccine. TCRdb itself ran the RT-PCR reads through MiXCR, one entry per CDR3 protein. The sample includes hundreds of thousands of distinct CDR3 sequences, less than 20% of them seen just once. The sequencing used PBMCs from blood, collected 4 to 6 days after vaccination. The receptors originated from a middle-aged man who received an inactivated influenza vaccine.

The chain combines TRBV6-2 or TRBV6-3 with TRBJ2-3, with D uncertain. The V and J ends lost 4 bases and 0 bases respectively, with 14 bases between them. Germline CDR1 is MNHEY and CDR2 is SVGEGT. This CDR3 has 16 residues. The CDR3, as DNA: TGTGCCAGCAGTTCCTACCTATCCTCTAGCACAGATACGCAGTATTTT. Encoded protein: CASSSYLSSSTDTQYF.

This sequence joins TRBV20-1 and TRBJ2-3, with TRBD2 identical over 13 bases. Germline V lookup: CDR1 DFQATT, CDR2 SNEGSKA (reference sequence). CDR3 size: 18 residues. The V and J ends lost 4 bases and 1 base, in that order; junction bases with no gene match: 11. The CDR3 DNA sequence: TGCAGTGCTAACATAGGACTAGCGGGAGTTAGAGGCACAGATACGCAGTATTTT. Amino acid sequence: CSANIGLAGVRGTDTQYF.

There are a few counts of this clonotype. The chain couples TRBV29-1 to TRBJ2-5, with D perhaps being TRBD1 or TRBD2 (5 bases each). Trimming took 4 bases from V and 1 from J, leaving 16 bases between them. CDR3 length equals 15 residues. The V gene's germline CDR1 is SQVTM and CDR2 ANQGSEA. The CDR3 reads CSVVYLDGTQETQYF. CDR3 coding DNA: TGCAGCGTTGTGTATTTAGACGGGACCCAAGAGACCCAGTACTTC. The entire variable domain, with the rest obtained from reference TRBV29-1 and TRBJ2-5, is as follows: SAVISQKPSRDICQRGTSLTIQCQVDSQVTMMFWYRQQPGQSLTLIATANQGSEATYESGFVIDKFPISRPNLTFSTLTVSNMSPEDSSIYLCSVVYLDGTQETQYFGPGTRLLVL.

In its sample, this clonotype was seen a few times. This chain links TRBV9 with TRBJ2-7, with TRBD1 identical over 8 bases. Trimming took 4 bases from V and 3 from J; bases not matched to a gene: 9. The germline gives CDR1 SGDLS, CDR2 YYNGEE. This CDR3 comprises 15 residues. CDR3 bases: TGTGCCAGCAGCAAAGCCGGGACAGGAGACTACGAGCAGTACTTC. Translated: CASSKAGTGDYEQYF. The full variable domain, rest sourced from reference TRBV9 and TRBJ2-7, is DSGVTQTPKHLITATGQRVTLRCSPRSGDLSVYWYQQSLDQGLQFLIQYYNGEERAKGNILERFSAQQFPDLHSELNLSSLELGDSALYFCASSKAGTGDYEQYFGPGTRLTVT.

The chain couples TRBV20-1 to TRBJ2-2, with 11 bases aligning to TRBD2. The CDR3 contains 18 residues. Looked up from germline, CDR1 is DFQATT and CDR2 is SNEGSKA (reference sequence). Unmatched junction bases numbered 9, after V lost 0 bases and J lost 3 bases. The CDR3 loop is CSARDRVSGGVYTGELFF. The CDR3, as DNA: TGCAGTGCTAGAGATCGGGTTAGCGGGGGGGTGTACACCGGGGAGCTGTTTTTT.

The chain couples TRBV6-1 to TRBJ2-2; D may match TRBD1 or TRBD2 (7 bases each). This CDR3 region has 13 residues. V gave up 9 bases and J gave up 4 bases, with 12 bases separating them. CDR1 and CDR2 from the germline V gene are MNHNS and SASEGT. The CDR3 sequence: CASDREGTGELFF. The CDR3 bases are TGTGCCAGTGACAGGGAGGGCACCGGGGAGCTGTTTTTT.

Only a few counts were recorded for this clonotype. The chain employs TRBV27 and TRBJ1-2; TRBD1 matches at 7 bases. Losses at the gene ends were 5 bases for V and 1 base for J; bases not matched to a gene: 13. This CDR3 is built from 17 residues. Looked up from germline, CDR1 is MNHEY and CDR2 is SMNVEV (reference sequence). The DNA for the CDR3 is TGTGCCAGCAGTACGACAGGGCCTGGGGGGGTTAACTATGGCTACACCTTC. It specifies CASSTTGPGGVNYGYTF.

Only a few counts were recorded for this clonotype. V and J are TRBV12-3 or TRBV12-4 and TRBJ2-6, with TRBD1 matching over 7 bases. The CDR3 sequence is 17 residues long. The trim removed 5 bases at V and 2 bases at J, leaving 9 bases unmatched. CDR3 nucleotide sequence: TGTGCCAGCAGTCGACAGGGCCCCCCTCCTGGGGCCAACGTCCTGACTTTC. Translated: CASSRQGPPPGANVLTF.

This CDR3 reads CASSFKGQGTDTQYF. The CDR3 nucleotides read TGTGCCAGCAGTTTCAAGGGACAGGGCACAGATACGCAGTATTTT. V gene TRBV28 combines with J gene TRBJ2-3, with 8 bases fitting TRBD1. CDR3 size: 15 residues. After removal of 3 bases from V and 1 base from J, the junction contained 3 bases not matched to a gene. Germline CDR1 and CDR2: MDHEN and SYDVKM.

The rearrangement joins TRBV28 to TRBJ1-6; D is unclear. The CDR3 sequence is 15 residues long. Germline loops: CDR1 MDHEN, CDR2 SYDVKM. Deletions cut 7 bases from V and 9 bases from J, with 19 bases between. For the CDR3, the DNA is TGTGCCAGCAACCCGTTTGGGGTTCGCGGTTCACCCCTCCACTTT. Protein product: CASNPFGVRGSPLHF.

In this sample, this clonotype turned up a few times. The chain has TRBV9 and TRBJ1-2; D is undetermined. The CDR3 spans 15 residues. Germline V lookup: CDR1 SGDLS, CDR2 YYNGEE. V was trimmed by 0 bases and J by 6 bases, leaving 15 bases between them. CDR3 in DNA: TGTGCCAGCAGCGTAGGGGCCGTAGCCTTTGATGGCTACACCTTC. Encoded protein: CASSVGAVAFDGYTF.

The rearrangement uses TRBV11-2 and TRBJ2-7, with 11 bases lining up with TRBD1. The germline gives CDR1 SGHAT, CDR2 FQNNGV. This CDR3 region has 19 residues. The ends lost 1 base at V and 0 bases at J; junction bases unmatched: 11. As DNA, the CDR3 is TGTGCCAGCAGCTTAGTCCCGGGACAGGGGGGTTTCAGCTCCTACGAGCAGTACTTC. Protein product: CASSLVPGQGGFSSYEQYF.

J is TRBJ2-7 and V is TRBV20-1; the D gene is possibly TRBD1 (5 bases). The V and J ends lost 3 bases and 2 bases respectively, with 8 bases between them. Germline values: CDR1 DFQATT, CDR2 SNEGSKA (reference sequence). The CDR3 runs to 12 residues. CDR3 sequence: CSASSRAYEQYF. The DNA for the CDR3 is TGCAGTGCTAGTTCCAGGGCCTACGAGCAGTACTTC.

This clonotype was seen more than once but under ten times. The gene calls are TRBV5-1 and TRBJ2-5; the match to TRBD2 covers 9 bases. The CDR3 consists of 16 residues. Germline-derived CDR1 and CDR2 are SGHRS and YFSETQ. Germline trimming cut 4 bases from V and 1 base from J; bases unmatched to any gene: 8. The CDR3 here is CASSDTARGGQETQYF. In DNA form, the CDR3 reads TGCGCCAGCAGCGATACGGCGCGGGGGGGCCAAGAGACCCAGTACTTC.

The chain has TRBV29-1 and TRBJ2-3; D is unresolved. Between the trimmed V and J ends, which lost 0 bases and 0 bases, there was a span of 4 bases. Germline V gives CDR1 SQVTM, CDR2 ANQGSEA. The CDR3 spans 13 residues. Here the CDR3 DNA reads TGCAGCGTTGAAGATCACAGCACAGATACGCAGTATTTT. Its translation is CSVEDHSTDTQYF.

Only a few counts were recorded for this clonotype. V gene TRBV12-3 or TRBV12-4 combines with J gene TRBJ2-7, with a tentative D call TRBD2 (7 bases). Deletions cut 6 bases from V and 3 bases from J, with 15 bases between. There are 14 residues in the CDR3. CDR3: CASRARGGIYEQYF. CDR3 in DNA: TGTGCCAGCAGAGCCCGCGGGGGCATCTACGAGCAGTACTTC.

This clonotype came up a few times. The chain links TRBV2 to TRBJ1-2; D ambiguous. The CDR3 is 16 residues long. Trimming pared 5 bases from V and 13 bases from J, leaving 29 bases between. The germline V gene has CDR1 SNHLY and CDR2 FYNNEI. The CDR3, as DNA: TGTGCCAGCAGTCCAACCGCTGTGGGGAAGGTACATCCACCCACCTTC. This gives the protein CASSPTAVGKVHPPTF.

V usage is TRBV6-1 and J usage is TRBJ2-5, with 10 nucleotides matching TRBD2. The CDR3 contains 17 residues. Unmatched junction bases numbered 11, after V lost 5 bases and J lost 2 bases. The V gene's germline CDR1 is MNHNS and CDR2 SASEGT. CDR3 DNA: TGTGCCAGCAGTCGGACTAGCGGACTAGGGGGGCAAGAGACCCAGTACTTC. It encodes CASSRTSGLGGQETQYF.

This chain links TRBV12-3 or TRBV12-4 with TRBJ2-7; 13 bases align to TRBD2. Germline trimming cut 6 bases from V and 5 bases from J; bases unmatched to any gene: 13. The CDR3 is made up of 17 amino acids. In nucleotides, the CDR3 is TGTGCCAGCAGCAGACTAGCGGGGGGACGGGGGGTCCACGAGCAGTACTTC. Encoded protein: CASSRLAGGRGVHEQYF.

The chain joins TRBV20-1 to TRBJ2-5, with TRBD1 matching 8 bases. This CDR3 comprises 15 residues. Per germline, CDR1 DFQATT and CDR2 SNEGSKA (reference sequence). J gave up 5 bases and V 6 bases, and 14 bases lay outside the gene matches. CDR3 residues: CSASPGTGFMETQYF. CDR3 DNA: TGCAGTGCAAGCCCCGGGACAGGTTTTATGGAGACCCAGTACTTC.

A word on this clonotype: One base away lies a much larger clone, so this may be a sequencing read error. The rearrangement uses TRBV20-1 and TRBJ1-1, with 7 bases lining up with TRBD1. With V trimmed by 5 bases and J by 0 bases, 6 bases remained unmatched. Germline V gene lookup returns CDR1 DFQATT and CDR2 SNEGSKA (reference sequence). CDR3 length equals 14 residues. The CDR3: CSAEDRNVNTEAFF. The CDR3 nucleotides read TGCAGTGCTGAGGACAGGAACGTGAACACTGAAGCTTTCTTT.

This clonotype was counted between two and nine times. V usage is TRBV3-1 and J usage is TRBJ2-5; D ambiguous. V lost 2 bases and J 5 bases, leaving 9 bases between the germline ends. The germline gives CDR1 LGHDT, CDR2 YNNKEL (reference sequence). The CDR3 spans 13 residues. This chain's CDR3 is CASSQSLRETQYF. As DNA, the CDR3 is TGTGCCAGCAGCCAATCGTTGCGGGAGACCCAGTACTTC.